Many counts were recorded for the clone carrying this T cell receptor (beta chain). The antigen remains undetermined. This record belongs to a study of T-cell reconstitution after alpha-beta-depleted transplantation in children. The ends lost 7 bases at V and 5 bases at J; junction bases unmatched: 3. The germline gives CDR1 SGHTA, CDR2 FQGNSA. The CDR3 is 14 amino acids. Study-wide points: TCRbeta diversity was high at day 60 in some patients (a result of surviving recipient T cells and thymic progenitors).

Unique molecular identifiers were incorporated during preparation of the TCRbeta library. TCRdb independently ran MiXCR on the PCR reads; one entry per CDR3 protein. The repertoire includes a few hundred thousand distinct CDR3 sequences, 11% of them detected once, and less than 25% sits in the top ten. Sequencing used peripheral blood, obtained 180 days after TCRalphabeta/CD19-depleted stem cell transplant. The genes are TRBV7-2 and TRBJ2-1, with TRBD2 identical over 12 bases. The origin of this receptor is a male patient aged 2 to 9 who had a stem cell transplant for chronic granulomatous disease, so the T cells may come from the graft donor. The CDR3 nucleotides read TGTGCCAGCAACAGACTAGCGGGGGACAATGAGCAGTTCTTC. Encoded protein: CASNRLAGDNEQFF.